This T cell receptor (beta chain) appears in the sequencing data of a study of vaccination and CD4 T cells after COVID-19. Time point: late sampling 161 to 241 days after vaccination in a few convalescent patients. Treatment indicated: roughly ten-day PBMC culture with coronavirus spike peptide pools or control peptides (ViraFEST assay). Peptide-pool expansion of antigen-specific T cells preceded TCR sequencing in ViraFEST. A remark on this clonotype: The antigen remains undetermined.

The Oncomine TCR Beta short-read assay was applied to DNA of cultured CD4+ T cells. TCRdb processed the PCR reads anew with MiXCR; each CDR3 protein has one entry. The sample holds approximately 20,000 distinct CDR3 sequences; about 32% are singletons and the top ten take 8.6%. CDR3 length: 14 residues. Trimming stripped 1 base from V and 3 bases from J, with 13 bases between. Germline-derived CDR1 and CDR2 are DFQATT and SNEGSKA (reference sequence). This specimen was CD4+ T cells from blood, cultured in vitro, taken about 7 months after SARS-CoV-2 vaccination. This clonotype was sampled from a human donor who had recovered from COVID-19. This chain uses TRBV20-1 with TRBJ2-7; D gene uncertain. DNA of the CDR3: TGCAGTGCTAGAGTTTTAGGGAATGACTACGAGCAGTACTTC. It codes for CSARVLGNDYEQYF.